The clone carrying this TCR beta chain was seen ten or more times. The antigen is undetermined. These data belong to a study of human T cells and chemical hapten exposure. Study as a whole: The variation in per-sample TCR yields arose mainly from small differences in pooled library volumes. General observations from the study: With regard to DPC sensitization, TCRs above 1 in 1000 frequency did not change.

The ends were cut back, 1 base at V and 2 bases at J, with 6 bases in the middle. CDR3 size: 14 residues. Germline V gene data show CDR1 as LGHNA and CDR2 as YSLEER. Someone pulled total RNA out of unfractionated whole blood. The library put unique molecular identifiers onto individual cDNA molecules. TCRdb reprocessed the reads via MiXCR and lists one record per CDR3 protein. The sample records 95,000 to 150,000 distinct CDR3 sequences, approximately 9.3% being singletons. The sequence came from a human donor in good health. Some clones in this sample may be carry-over from other donors' samples. Sequenced input: whole blood. The chain combines TRBV4-3 with TRBJ1-5, with D possibly TRBD1 on 5 matching bases. The CDR3, as DNA: TGCGCCAGCAGCCAAGGCAGGGGCAATCAGCCCCAGCATTTT. Protein product: CASSQGRGNQPQHF.